The present T cell receptor (beta chain) was sequenced within a study of cytomegalovirus exposure and HLA in healthy donors. The length of the CDR3 is 16 residues. CDR1 and CDR2 from the germline V gene are SEHNR and FQNEAQ (reference sequence). V was cut by 3 bases and J by 1 base, with 15 bases left in between. A note on this clone: Its antigen is unidentified.

Primers: 60 Vbeta forward and 13 Jbeta reverse. Profiling relied on immunoSEQ multiplex PCR, and the TCRdb table lists in-frame clones only, not all of them. This sample has around 180,000 clones, with 84% found just once. Broader study findings: Earlier results showed most TCR beta V segments being productive about 87% or about 30% of the time. Reportedly, diagnosis of cytomegalovirus status by the classifier showed high specificity and sensitivity.

Among the donors, all were healthy bone marrow donors. Whereas donors were nominally healthy upon sampling, unrecorded immune exposures were probable. This TCR was recovered from a boy aged 5-17 years in good health and CMV-seronegative. The chain links TRBV7-9 to TRBJ1-1, with TRBD1 as a possible D gene (6 bases). Material: PBMCs. The DNA for the CDR3 is TGTGCCAGCAGCTTCGTAGGGGGTATATGGAACACTGAAGCTTTCTTT. This gives the protein CASSFVGGIWNTEAFF.